This T cell receptor (beta chain) was recorded in a study of cytomegalovirus exposure and HLA in healthy donors. The study, taken as a whole, reports: The study flagged about 150 TCR beta chains as cytomegalovirus-associated. HLA allele associations emerged for roughly 17,000 TCR beta sequences in a later analysis, at 0.05 false discovery rate. Most TCR sequences were seen very rarely across donors, but some public TCRs occurred in many.

Primers for the PCR totalled 60 Vbeta and 13 Jbeta. Sequencing was performed with immunoSEQ multiplex PCR; in TCRdb, only in-frame clones are kept and a portion is missing. The data show 85,000 to 120,000 clones, with around 80% seen just once and more than 3% held by the top ten. This clone was picked up one time. Its antigen is undetermined. Material for sequencing was PBMCs. This receptor was identified in a man between 60 and 75 years old in good health and CMV-seronegative.

The CDR3 DNA sequence: TGTGCCAGCAGCTTCGCGGGGGGACAGAGTGAAAAACTGTTTTTT. Translated, it gives CASSFAGGQSEKLFF. V usage is TRBV7-9 and J usage is TRBJ1-4; 7 bases are shared with TRBD1. J gave up 7 bases and V 3 bases, and 8 bases lay outside the gene matches. The CDR3 spans 15 residues. Germline V gives CDR1 SEHNR, CDR2 FQNEAQ (reference sequence).